The T cell receptor (beta chain) under discussion was sequenced for a study of T cells in localized non-small cell lung cancer. The study, taken as a whole, reports: Patients showing higher blood T cell density tended to see longer overall survival. The greatest T cell clonality was found in uninvolved adjacent lung (higher than in tumor). Across samples, adjacent lung featured a median around 57 of the top 100 tumor clones.

CDR3 length: 11 amino acids. Germline loops: CDR1 LNHDA, CDR2 SQIVND (reference sequence). With 5 bases removed from V and 10 bases from J, the gap between germline ends came to 8 bases. Profiled with immunoSEQ multiplex PCR; TCRdb holds only in-frame clones, not every one. Of fewer than 9,000 clones in the sample, roughly 44% were seen once. Concerning this clone itself: Antigen unknown.

The sample here was lymph node tissue, taken before any cancer treatment. The chain carries TRBV19 and TRBJ1-4, with D hard to call. This receptor was identified in a man aged 40 to 69 with stage I lung adenocarcinoma. In DNA form, the CDR3 reads TGTGCCAGTAGTTCCTCGGGAAAACTGTTTTTT. It is translated as CASSSSGKLFF.